The source of this T cell receptor (beta chain) is a study of cytomegalovirus exposure and HLA in healthy donors. PCR primers comprised 60 Vbeta and 13 Jbeta primers. Here immunoSEQ multiplex PCR was the method, and the copy in TCRdb shows in-frame clones only, minus some. Here the sample table reports some 130,000 clones. This clonotype was obtained from a man between 18 and 35 years old in good health and CMV-seronegative. The sample taken for sequencing was PBMCs.

CDR3 region: CSVVRRLDTEAFF. DNA of the CDR3: TGCAGCGTTGTTCGGCGGCTGGACACTGAAGCTTTCTTT. The chain couples TRBV29-1 to TRBJ1-1; no reliable D call. The germline gives CDR1 SQVTM, CDR2 ANQGSEA. This CDR3 comprises 13 residues. Deletions cut 4 bases from V and 3 bases from J, with 12 bases between.